The 8 T cell receptor beta chains reported below all come from one sample, sequenced in a study of lymphopenia after photon versus proton radiotherapy. Repertoires were generated with immunoSEQ multiplex PCR, while TCRdb's copy carries only in-frame clones and drops some. The sample has 83,000 or so clones; approximately 82% are singletons. Specimen: peripheral blood, collected from a patient treated with proton-based radiotherapy. These receptors all stem from a man in his 60s with pancreatic cancer.

The chain uses TRBV10-3 and TRBJ2-7; D perhaps matches TRBD1 (6 bases). The V end lost 0 bases, the J end lost 2 bases, and 8 bases lay between the germline ends. Looked up from germline, CDR1 is ENHRY and CDR2 is SYGVKD. The CDR3 runs to 14 residues. CDR3 nucleotides: TGTGCCATCAGTGAGTCCGGACAGCCCTACGAGCAGTACTTC. It translates to CAISESGQPYEQYF.

J is TRBJ1-5 and V is TRBV15, with D unclear. V dropped 6 bases and J dropped 0 bases, with 6 bases sitting between them. This CDR3 has 13 amino acids. Germline values: CDR1 LNHNV, CDR2 YYDKDF (reference sequence). CDR3 region: CATRSYSNQPQHF. Here the CDR3 DNA reads TGTGCCACCAGAAGCTATAGCAATCAGCCCCAGCATTTT. The variable domain in full, with the rest retrieved from reference TRBV15 and TRBJ1-5, is DAMVIQNPRYQVTQFGKPVTLSCSQTLNHNVMYWYQQKSSQAPKLLFHYYDKDFNNEADTPDNFQSRRPNTSFCFLDIRSPGLGDTAMYLCATRSYSNQPQHFGDGTRLSIL.

This clone has more than one count but fewer than ten. The V call is TRBV29-1, the J call TRBJ2-3, with 8 bases fitting TRBD2. The V and J ends lost 7 bases and 1 base, in that order; junction bases with no gene match: 7. Germline loops: CDR1 SQVTM, CDR2 ANQGSEA. The CDR3 extends over 14 amino acids. CDR3 nucleotide sequence: TGCAGCGGGAAGGGGACTAGGGGCACAGATACGCAGTATTTT. Encoded protein: CSGKGTRGTDTQYF.

This sequence joins TRBV2 and TRBJ2-4; D is unresolved. The ends were cut back, 5 bases at V and 0 bases at J, with 11 bases in the middle. The germline CDR1 and CDR2 sequences are SNHLY and FYNNEI. This CDR3 contains 15 residues. The CDR3 region has the DNA TGTGCCAGCAGTCCGCACGAAATAGCCAAAAACATTCAGTACTTC. This translates into CASSPHEIAKNIQYF.

This chain connects TRBV4-2 to TRBJ1-1, with a tentative D call TRBD1 (6 bases). V dropped 1 base and J dropped 10 bases, with 22 bases sitting between them. The germline gives CDR1 LGHNA, CDR2 YNFKEQ. CDR3 length equals 16 residues. The CDR3 DNA reads as TGTGCCAGCAGCCAAGCCCCCGGGACATCTCTTTTCGGAGCTTTCTTT. Translated, it gives CASSQAPGTSLFGAFF.

This clone was detected only a few times. This chain connects TRBV10-2 to TRBJ1-2; 7 bases are shared with TRBD1. The CDR3 covers 14 residues. The germline CDR1 and CDR2 sequences are WSHSY and SAAADI. V lost 2 bases and J lost 6; bases outside the gene matches: 6. CDR3 residues: CASSERRGRDGYTF. The CDR3 DNA is TGCGCCAGCAGTGAGAGGAGGGGGCGGGATGGCTACACCTTC.

The chain links TRBV5-1 to TRBJ1-2; weak D call: TRBD1 (5 bases). There are 12 residues in the CDR3. The V end lost 4 bases, the J end lost 7 bases, and 11 bases lay between the germline ends. CDR1 SGHRS and CDR2 YFSETQ come from the germline V gene. Here the CDR3 DNA reads TGCGCCAGCAGCCGTGGGGGGTCTGGCTACACCTTC. Amino acid sequence: CASSRGGSGYTF.

The chain combines TRBV7-2 with TRBJ1-5; D gene ambiguous. This CDR3 is built from 13 residues. Per the germline V gene, CDR1 is SGHTA and CDR2 is FQGNSA. Trimming cost V 2 bases and J 6 bases, with 8 bases left between them. Here the CDR3 DNA reads TGTGCCAGCAGCTTAACCAGGAGTCAGCCCCAGCATTTT. It is translated as CASSLTRSQPQHF.